Listed below are T cell receptor beta chains from one sample, sequenced in a study of PD-1 blockade in classical Hodgkin lymphoma. TCRdb's table, derived via immunoSEQ multiplex PCR, lists solely in-frame clones and lacks some. The table includes approximately 34,000 clones, 76% detected once. Sequenced material: peripheral blood mononuclear cells (PBMCs), taken before the second cycle of nivolumab. Receptor source: a human donor with classical Hodgkin lymphoma. CDR3s include the opening cysteine and the closing phenylalanine or tryptophan. The order of the fields is clone size, D gene, J gene, V gene, CDR3 protein, CDR3 DNA. The D gene is left open where the match is weak. Not every row has a clone size; where given, it reads once, few, many or a size class.

clone size: NA
D gene: NA
J gene: TRBJ1-2
V gene: TRBV18
CDR3 protein: CASSLNPGPQDYGYTF
CDR3 DNA: TGTGCCAGCTCACTAAACCCAGGGCCCCAAGACTATGGCTACACCTTC

clone size: NA
D gene: TRBD2
J gene: TRBJ2-3
V gene: TRBV5-1
CDR3 protein: CASSLVVAGGSDTQYF
CDR3 DNA: TGCGCCAGCAGCTTGGTGGTAGCGGGGGGTTCAGATACGCAGTATTTT

clone size: NA
D gene: TRBD2
J gene: TRBJ2-7
V gene: TRBV30
CDR3 protein: CAWCRGDLYEQYF
CDR3 DNA: TGTGCCTGGTGTCGGGGGGACCTCTACGAGCAGTACTTC

clone size: NA
D gene: NA
J gene: TRBJ1-1
V gene: TRBV11-3
CDR3 protein: CASSLGGGEAFF
CDR3 DNA: TGTGCCAGCAGCTTAGGAGGGGGTGAAGCTTTCTTT

clone size: once
D gene: TRBD2
J gene: TRBJ2-3
V gene: TRBV5-1
CDR3 protein: CASSPSGGGYTQYF
CDR3 DNA: TGCGCCAGCAGCCCTAGCGGGGGTGGGTATACGCAGTATTTT

clone size: NA
D gene: NA
J gene: TRBJ2-4
V gene: TRBV7-9
CDR3 protein: CASSPRAGDIQYF
CDR3 DNA: TGTGCCAGCAGCCCCCGAGCCGGAGACATTCAGTACTTC

clone size: NA
D gene: NA
J gene: TRBJ2-7
V gene: TRBV7-2
CDR3 protein: CASSQDNYEQYF
CDR3 DNA: TGTGCCAGCAGCCAGGACAACTACGAGCAGTACTTC

clone size: NA
D gene: NA
J gene: TRBJ2-1
V gene: TRBV14
CDR3 protein: CASSQVFRGAENEQFF
CDR3 DNA: TGTGCCAGCAGCCAAGTTTTTCGGGGGGCCGAGAATGAGCAGTTCTTC

clone size: NA
D gene: NA
J gene: TRBJ1-2
V gene: TRBV9
CDR3 protein: CASSPRTTGNYGYTF
CDR3 DNA: TGTGCCAGCAGCCCAAGAACGACAGGAAACTATGGCTACACCTTC

clone size: NA
D gene: TRBD1
J gene: TRBJ1-1
V gene: TRBV7-9
CDR3 protein: CASSRGQGTEAFF
CDR3 DNA: TGTGCCAGCAGCAGAGGACAGGGTACTGAAGCTTTCTTT

clone size: NA
D gene: NA
J gene: TRBJ2-7
V gene: TRBV5-1
CDR3 protein: CAGPNHEQYF
CDR3 DNA: TGCGCCGGCCCAAACCACGAGCAGTACTTC

clone size: few
D gene: TRBD1
J gene: TRBJ1-2
V gene: TRBV7-9
CDR3 protein: CASSLGQGFYGYTF
CDR3 DNA: TGTGCCAGCAGCTTAGGACAGGGATTTTATGGCTACACCTTC

clone size: NA
D gene: NA
J gene: TRBJ1-5
V gene: TRBV4-3
CDR3 protein: CASSQDISRDNQPQHF
CDR3 DNA: TGCGCCAGCAGCCAAGACATTAGCAGGGACAATCAGCCCCAGCATTTT

clone size: NA
D gene: NA
J gene: TRBJ2-7
V gene: TRBV2
CDR3 protein: CASSEISRGAYEQYF
CDR3 DNA: TGTGCCAGCAGTGAAATTTCTCGGGGTGCCTACGAGCAGTACTTC

clone size: NA
D gene: NA
J gene: TRBJ1-1
V gene: TRBV5-8
CDR3 protein: CASSPTGLATEAFF
CDR3 DNA: TGTGCCAGCAGCCCCACAGGGTTGGCCACTGAAGCTTTCTTT

clone size: NA
D gene: TRBD1
J gene: TRBJ2-3
V gene: TRBV5-1
CDR3 protein: CASSRGGTAPSTDTQYF
CDR3 DNA: TGCGCCAGCAGCAGGGGTGGGACAGCCCCTAGCACAGATACGCAGTATTTT

clone size: NA
D gene: NA
J gene: TRBJ2-3
V gene: TRBV6-1
CDR3 protein: CASRTDVSTDTQYF
CDR3 DNA: TGTGCCAGCAGGACGGACGTGAGCACAGATACGCAGTATTTT